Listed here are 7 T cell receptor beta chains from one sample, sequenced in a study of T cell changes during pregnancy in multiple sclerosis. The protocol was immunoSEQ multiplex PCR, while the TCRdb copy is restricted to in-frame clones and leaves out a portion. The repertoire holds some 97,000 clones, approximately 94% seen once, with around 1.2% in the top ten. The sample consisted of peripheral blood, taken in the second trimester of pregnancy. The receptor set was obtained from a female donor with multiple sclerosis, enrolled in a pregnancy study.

The CDR3 sequence is CASSYGALNTEAFF. DNA for the CDR3: TGTGCCAGCAGTTACGGGGCTTTGAACACTGAAGCTTTCTTT. The chain employs TRBV6-6 and TRBJ1-1; D is possibly TRBD1 (5 bases). The germline CDR1 and CDR2 sequences are MNHNY and SVGAGI (reference sequence). V lost 2 bases and J lost 0, with 7 bases in between. CDR3 size: 14 residues.

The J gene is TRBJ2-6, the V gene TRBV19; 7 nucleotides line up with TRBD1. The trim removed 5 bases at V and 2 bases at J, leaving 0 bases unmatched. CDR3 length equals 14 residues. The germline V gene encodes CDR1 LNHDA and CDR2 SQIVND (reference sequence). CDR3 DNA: TGTGCCAGTAGTGACAGGGCTGGGGCCAACGTCCTGACTTTC. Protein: CASSDRAGANVLTF.

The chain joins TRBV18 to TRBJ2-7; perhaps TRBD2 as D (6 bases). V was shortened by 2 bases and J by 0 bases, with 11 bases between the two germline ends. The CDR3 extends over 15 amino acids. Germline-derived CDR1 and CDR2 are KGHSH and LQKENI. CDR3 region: CASSPDGDFSYEQYF. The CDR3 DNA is TGTGCCAGCTCACCAGACGGGGACTTCTCCTACGAGCAGTACTTC.

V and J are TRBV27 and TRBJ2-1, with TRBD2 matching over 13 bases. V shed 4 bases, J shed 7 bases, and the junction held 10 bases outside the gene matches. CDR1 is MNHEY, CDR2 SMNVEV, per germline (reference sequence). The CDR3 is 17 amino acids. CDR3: CASSSRIGTSGTNEQFF. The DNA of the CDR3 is TGTGCCAGCAGTTCACGAATCGGGACTAGCGGGACTAATGAGCAGTTCTTC.

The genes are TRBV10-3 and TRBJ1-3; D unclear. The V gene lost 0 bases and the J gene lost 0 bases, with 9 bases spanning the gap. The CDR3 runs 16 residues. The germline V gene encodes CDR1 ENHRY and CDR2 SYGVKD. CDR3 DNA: TGTGCCATCAGTGAGTCAGAGGTCCTCTCTGGAAACACCATATATTTT. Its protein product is CAISESEVLSGNTIYF.

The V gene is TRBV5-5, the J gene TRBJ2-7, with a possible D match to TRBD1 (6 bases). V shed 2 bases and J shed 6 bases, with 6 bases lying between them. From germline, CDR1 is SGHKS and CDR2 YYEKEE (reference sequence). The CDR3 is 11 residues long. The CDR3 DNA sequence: TGTGCCAGCAGCTTAGGGGGCGAGCAGTACTTC. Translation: CASSLGGEQYF.

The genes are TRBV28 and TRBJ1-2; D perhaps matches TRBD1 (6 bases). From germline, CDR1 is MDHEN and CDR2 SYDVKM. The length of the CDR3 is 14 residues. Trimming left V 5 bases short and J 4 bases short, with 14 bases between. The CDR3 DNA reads TGTGCCAGCAGTACGACTGGGACAATCTATGGCTACACCTTC. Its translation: CASSTTGTIYGYTF.